This T cell receptor beta chain emerged from a study of OX40 agonist ivuxolimab in advanced cancers. CDR3 length: 15 amino acids. The ends were cut back, 5 bases at V and 2 bases at J, with 13 bases in the middle. Germline loops: CDR1 SNHLY, CDR2 FYNNEI. Details on this clone: The antigen is undetermined.

The study's findings and limits: Nonresponders included some who also had low normalized T-cell clonal expansion.

TCRdb keeps only in-frame clones here, not all; method: immunoSEQ multiplex PCR. Among 75,000 to 85,000 clones, around 86% were seen once, and the ten largest hold about 0.25%. This specimen was CD4+ or CD8+ T cells sorted from blood, taken in a trial of the OX40 agonist ivuxolimab. The clonotype comes from an adult with an advanced solid tumor such as melanoma, head and neck, liver or kidney cancer. This chain connects TRBV2 to TRBJ1-5; tentative D call: TRBD1 (5 bases). This chain's CDR3 is CASSRGLQGNQPQHF. Here the CDR3 DNA reads TGTGCCAGCAGTCGGGGACTCCAGGGCAATCAGCCCCAGCATTTT.